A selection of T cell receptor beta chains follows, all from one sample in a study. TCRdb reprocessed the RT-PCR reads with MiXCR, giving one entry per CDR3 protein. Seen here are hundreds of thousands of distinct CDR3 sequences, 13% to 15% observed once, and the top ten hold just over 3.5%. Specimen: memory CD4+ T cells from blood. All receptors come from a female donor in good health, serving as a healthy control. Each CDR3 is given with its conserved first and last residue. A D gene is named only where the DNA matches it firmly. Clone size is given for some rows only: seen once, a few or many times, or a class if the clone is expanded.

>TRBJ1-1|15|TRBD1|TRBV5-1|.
TGCGCCAGCAGGGATCCGGGACAGGGGAACACTGAAGCTTTCTTT
CASRDPGQGNTEAFF
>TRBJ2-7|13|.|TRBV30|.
TGTGCCTGGAGTATTAGACAGGGAGGGACGCAGTACTTC
CAWSIRQGGTQYF
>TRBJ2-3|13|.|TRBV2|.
TGTGCCAGCAGGAGGGATCACACAGATACGCAGTATTTT
CASRRDHTDTQYF
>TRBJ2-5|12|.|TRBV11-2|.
TGTGCCAGCAAGCACGACCAAGAGACCCAGTACTTC
CASKHDQETQYF
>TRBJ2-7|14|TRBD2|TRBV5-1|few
TGCGCCAGCAGCTTGGCCGGGGGGGTGATCGAGCAGTACTTC
CASSLAGGVIEQYF
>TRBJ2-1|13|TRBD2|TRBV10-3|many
TGTGCCATCAGTGAGCCGGGGGGCAATGAGCAGTTCTTC
CAISEPGGNEQFF
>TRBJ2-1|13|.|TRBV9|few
TGTGCCAGCAGCGCCAGACAGTACAATGAGCAGTTCTTC
CASSARQYNEQFF
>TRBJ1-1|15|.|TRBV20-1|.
TGCAGTGCTAGAGTTCCAATGACAAGGAACACTGAAGCTTTCTTT
CSARVPMTRNTEAFF
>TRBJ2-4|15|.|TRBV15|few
TGTGCCACCAGCAGCTTGACAGGGACTAAAAACATTCAGTACTTC
CATSSLTGTKNIQYF
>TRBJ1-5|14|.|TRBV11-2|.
TGTGCCAGCAGCGACCCCGGACGGCGGCAGCCCCAGCATTTT
CASSDPGRRQPQHF
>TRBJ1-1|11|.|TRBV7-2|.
TGTGCCAGCAGCTTACTAGGGGACACTTTCTTT
CASSLLGDTFF
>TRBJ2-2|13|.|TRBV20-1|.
TGCAGTGCTAGGTGGGATAACACCGGGGAGCTGTTTTTT
CSARWDNTGELFF
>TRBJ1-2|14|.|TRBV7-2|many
TGTGCCAGCAGCTCCAGGGGTATGAGCTATGGCTACACCTTC
CASSSRGMSYGYTF
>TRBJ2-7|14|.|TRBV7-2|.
TGTGCCAGCAGCTTACTTGGGACCGCAGGCGAGCAGTACTTC
CASSLLGTAGEQYF
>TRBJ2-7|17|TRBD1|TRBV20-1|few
TGCAGTGCCCCCCAACAGGGGGCAGGTTACCCCTCCGGCGAGCAGTACTTC
CSAPQQGAGYPSGEQYF
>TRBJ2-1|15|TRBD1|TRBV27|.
TGTGCCAGCAGTTTACCCGGGACAGGGACCCTCAGGCAGTTCTTC
CASSLPGTGTLRQFF
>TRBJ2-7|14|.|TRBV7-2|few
TGTGCCAGCAGCCCTTGGGGTAGCTCCTACGAGCAGTACTTC
CASSPWGSSYEQYF
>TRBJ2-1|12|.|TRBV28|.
TGTGCCAGCAGTATCAGGTCCGTGGAGCAGTTCTTC
CASSIRSVEQFF
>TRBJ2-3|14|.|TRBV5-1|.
TGCGCCAGCAGCTTGGCCATGGACACAGATACGCAGTATTTT
CASSLAMDTDTQYF
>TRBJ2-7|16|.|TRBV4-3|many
TGCGCCAGCAGCCAAGATGGAGGGGCAGGGAGGTACGAGCAGTACTTC
CASSQDGGAGRYEQYF
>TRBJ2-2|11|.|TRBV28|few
TGTGCCAGCGCGTGGGGCGGGGAGCTGTTTTTT
CASAWGGELFF
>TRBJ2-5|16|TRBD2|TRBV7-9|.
TGTGCCAGCAGCACCCCTAGCGGGGGGGCGCAGGAGACCCAGTACTTC
CASSTPSGGAQETQYF
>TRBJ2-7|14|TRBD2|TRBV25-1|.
TGTGCCAGCAGCGGGGGGGGATGGAAATACGAGCAGTACTTC
CASSGGGWKYEQYF
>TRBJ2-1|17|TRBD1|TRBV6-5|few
TGTGCCAGCAGTTACACATTCGGACAGGGGGCGCGGAATGAGCAGTTCTTC
CASSYTFGQGARNEQFF
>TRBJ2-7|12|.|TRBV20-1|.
TGCAGTACGGCGGGATTCGCCTACGAGCAGTACTTC
CSTAGFAYEQYF
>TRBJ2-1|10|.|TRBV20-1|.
TGCAGTCAATTCCACAATGAGCAGTTCTTC
CSQFHNEQFF
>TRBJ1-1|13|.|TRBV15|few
TGTGCCACCAGCAGAGTCTTGACGGTTGAAGCTTTCTTT
CATSRVLTVEAFF
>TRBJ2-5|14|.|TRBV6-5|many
TGTGCCAGCAGTTACGATTCCTGGGCAGAGACCCAGTACTTC
CASSYDSWAETQYF
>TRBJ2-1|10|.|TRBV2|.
TGTGCCAGCAGCCCCAGGGAGCAGTTCTTC
CASSPREQFF
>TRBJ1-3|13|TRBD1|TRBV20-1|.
TGCAGTGCTTCCACAGGGGGTGGAAACACCATATATTTT
CSASTGGGNTIYF
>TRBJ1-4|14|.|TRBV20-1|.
TGCAGTGCTAGTCTGGGAGGATCTAATGAAAAACTGTTTTTT
CSASLGGSNEKLFF
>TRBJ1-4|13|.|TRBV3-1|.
TGTGCCAGCAGCAGAGACTCTAATGAAAAACTGTTTTTT
CASSRDSNEKLFF
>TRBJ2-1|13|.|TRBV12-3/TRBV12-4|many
TGTGCCAGCAGTTTTGGGGAAGGAGGTGAGCAGTTCTTC
CASSFGEGGEQFF
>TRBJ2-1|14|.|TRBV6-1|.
TGTGCCAGCAGTGGGAAAGGGGTCTACAATGAGCAGTTCTTC
CASSGKGVYNEQFF
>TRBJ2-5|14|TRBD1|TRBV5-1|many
TGCGCCAGCAGGCCCGGGACAGGGGAAGAGACCCAGTACTTC
CASRPGTGEETQYF
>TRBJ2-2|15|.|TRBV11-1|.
TGTGCCAGCAGCCCAGGGGATTACCAGACCGGGGAGCTGTTTTTT
CASSPGDYQTGELFF
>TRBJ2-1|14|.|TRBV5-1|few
TGCGCCAGCAGCTATCGACAGTCCTACAATGAGCAGTTCTTC
CASSYRQSYNEQFF
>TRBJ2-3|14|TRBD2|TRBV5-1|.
TGCGCCAGCAAAGGGCTAGCGGGCACAGATACGCAGTATTTT
CASKGLAGTDTQYF
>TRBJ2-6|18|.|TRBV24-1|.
TGTGCCACCAGTGATGCCACAGCGGACTTCTCTGGGGCCAACGTCCTGACTTTC
CATSDATADFSGANVLTF
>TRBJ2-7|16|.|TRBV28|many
TGTGCCAGCATCCTACGGGGGGCTGGAACATCCGGCGAGCAGTACTTC
CASILRGAGTSGEQYF
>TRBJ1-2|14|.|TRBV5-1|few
TGCGCCAGCAGCTTGGCATCACAGAGCTATGGCTACACCTTC
CASSLASQSYGYTF
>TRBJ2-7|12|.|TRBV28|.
TGTGCCAGCAGTTTATCACAGCGTGTTCAGTACTTC
CASSLSQRVQYF
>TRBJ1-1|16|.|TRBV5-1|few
TGCGCCAGCAGGTCCAACGGGGTCGGGTCAGGGGATGAAGCTTTCTTT
CASRSNGVGSGDEAFF
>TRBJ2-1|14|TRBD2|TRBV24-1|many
TGTGCCACCAGGGCTTATGGTAGCGGGAGTGAGCAGTTCTTC
CATRAYGSGSEQFF
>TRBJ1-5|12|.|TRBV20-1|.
TGCAGTGCTCTGCTTAGCAATCAGCCCCAGCATTTT
CSALLSNQPQHF
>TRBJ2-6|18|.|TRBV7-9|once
TGTGCCAGCAGCTCCACTAAGGGGCTTAGATCTGGGGCCAACGTCCTGACTTTC
CASSSTKGLRSGANVLTF